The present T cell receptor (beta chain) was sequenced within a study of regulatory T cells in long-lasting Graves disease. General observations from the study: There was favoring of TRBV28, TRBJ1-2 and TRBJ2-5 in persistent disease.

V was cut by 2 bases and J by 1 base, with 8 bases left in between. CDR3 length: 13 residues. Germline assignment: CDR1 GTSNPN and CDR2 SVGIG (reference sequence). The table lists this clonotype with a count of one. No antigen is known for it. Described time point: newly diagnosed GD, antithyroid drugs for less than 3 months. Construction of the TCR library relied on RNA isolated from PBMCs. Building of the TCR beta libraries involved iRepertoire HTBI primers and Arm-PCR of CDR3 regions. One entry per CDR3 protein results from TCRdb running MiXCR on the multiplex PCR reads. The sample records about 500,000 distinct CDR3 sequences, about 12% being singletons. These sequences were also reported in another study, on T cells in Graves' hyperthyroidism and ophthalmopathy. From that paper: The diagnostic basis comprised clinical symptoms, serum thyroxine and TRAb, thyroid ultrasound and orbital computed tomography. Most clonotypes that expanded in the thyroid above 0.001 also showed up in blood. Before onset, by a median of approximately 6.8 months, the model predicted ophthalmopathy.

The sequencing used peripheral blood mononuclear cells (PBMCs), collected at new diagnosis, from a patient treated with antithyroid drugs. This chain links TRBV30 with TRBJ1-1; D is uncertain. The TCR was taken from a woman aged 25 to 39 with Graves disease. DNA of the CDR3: TGTGCCTGGAGTCGGAGGCCGAACACTGAAGCTTTCTTT. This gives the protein CAWSRRPNTEAFF.